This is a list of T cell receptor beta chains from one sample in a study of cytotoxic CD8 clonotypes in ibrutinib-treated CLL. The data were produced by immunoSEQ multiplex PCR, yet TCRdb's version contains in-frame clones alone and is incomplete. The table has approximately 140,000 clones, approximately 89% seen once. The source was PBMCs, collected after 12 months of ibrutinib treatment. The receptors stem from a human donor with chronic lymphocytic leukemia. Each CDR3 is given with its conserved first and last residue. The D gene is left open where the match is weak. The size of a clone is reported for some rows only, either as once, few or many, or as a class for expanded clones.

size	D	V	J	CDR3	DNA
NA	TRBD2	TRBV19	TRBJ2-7	CASSTRTSGRSVYEQYF	TGTGCCAGTAGTACCAGGACTAGCGGGAGGTCCGTGTACGAGCAGTACTTC
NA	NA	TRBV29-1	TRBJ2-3	CSAWQGNTDTQYF	TGCAGCGCCTGGCAGGGGAACACAGATACGCAGTATTTT
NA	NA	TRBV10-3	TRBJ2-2	CAISVGQGPGARRSTGELFF	TGTGCCATCAGTGTGGGTCAGGGACCTGGGGCACGAAGGAGCACCGGGGAGCTGTTTTTT
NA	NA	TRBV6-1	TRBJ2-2	CASSEQGTGELFF	TGTGCCAGCAGTGAACAGGGAACCGGGGAGCTGTTTTTT
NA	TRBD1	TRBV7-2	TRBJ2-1	CASSLQGAGYNEQFF	TGTGCCAGCAGCCTTCAGGGGGCGGGGTACAATGAGCAGTTCTTC
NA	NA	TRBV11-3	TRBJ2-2	CASSLDRSGQETGELFF	TGTGCCAGCAGCTTAGATCGGAGCGGGCAAGAAACCGGGGAGCTGTTTTTT
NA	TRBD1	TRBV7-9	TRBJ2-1	CASRFTTGDGAEQFF	TGTGCCAGCAGATTTACGACAGGGGATGGGGCTGAGCAGTTCTTC
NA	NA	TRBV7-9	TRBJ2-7	CASSSGPYEQYF	TGTGCCAGCAGCTCGGGTCCCTACGAGCAGTACTTC
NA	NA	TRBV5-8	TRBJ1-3	CASSLGQISSGNTIYF	TGTGCCAGCAGCTTGGGACAGATCAGCTCTGGAAACACCATATATTTT
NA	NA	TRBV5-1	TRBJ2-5	CASSLEGTQYF	TGCGCCAGCAGCTTGGAAGGGACCCAGTACTTC
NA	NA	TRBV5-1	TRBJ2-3	CASRPGWTSTDTQYF	TGCGCCAGTAGACCGGGTTGGACTAGCACAGATACGCAGTATTTT
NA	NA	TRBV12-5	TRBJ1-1	CASGLIDKTETMNTEAFF	TGTGCTAGTGGTTTGATCGATAAGACAGAGACGATGAACACTGAAGCTTTCTTT
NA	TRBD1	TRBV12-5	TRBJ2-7	CASGLVTVTGGYPYEQYF	TGTGCTAGTGGTTTGGTAACGGTCACAGGGGGCTACCCCTACGAGCAGTACTTC
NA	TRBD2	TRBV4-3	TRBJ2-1	CASSQSGNSYNEQFF	TGCGCCAGCAGCCAGAGCGGGAACTCCTACAATGAGCAGTTCTTC
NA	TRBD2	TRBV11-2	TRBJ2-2	CASSPPGAGGPTGELFF	TGTGCCAGCAGCCCACCGGGTGCGGGAGGGCCAACCGGGGAGCTGTTTTTT
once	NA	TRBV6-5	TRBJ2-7	CASKPGGSGREQYF	TGTGCCAGCAAGCCCGGGGGATCCGGTCGGGAGCAGTACTTC
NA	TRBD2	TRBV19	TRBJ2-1	CASSNIAGGTEQFF	TGTGCCAGTAGTAATATAGCGGGAGGAACTGAGCAGTTCTTC
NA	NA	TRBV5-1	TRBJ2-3	CASSLEPQGKIGTDTQYF	TGCGCCAGCAGCTTGGAACCGCAGGGGAAAATCGGAACAGATACGCAGTATTTT
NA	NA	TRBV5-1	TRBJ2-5	CASQPGPRPQETQYF	TGCGCCAGCCAACCGGGACCGCGGCCGCAAGAGACCCAGTACTTC
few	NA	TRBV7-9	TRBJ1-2	CASSLWQGNGGYTF	TGTGCCAGCAGCTTATGGCAGGGGAACGGTGGCTACACCTTC
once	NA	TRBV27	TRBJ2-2	CASSLSWAIGAGELFF	TGTGCCAGCAGTTTATCGTGGGCAATTGGCGCCGGGGAGCTGTTTTTT
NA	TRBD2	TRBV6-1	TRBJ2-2	CASSEGLAGRKRTGELFF	TGTGCCAGCAGTGAGGGACTAGCGGGTCGGAAGAGGACCGGGGAGCTGTTTTTT
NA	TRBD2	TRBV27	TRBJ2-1	CASSRTSGDNEQFF	TGTGCCAGCAGCCGGACTAGCGGGGATAATGAGCAGTTCTTC
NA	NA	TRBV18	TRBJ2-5	CASSPRGTTETQYF	TGTGCCAGCTCACCACGAGGGACGACGGAGACCCAGTACTTC
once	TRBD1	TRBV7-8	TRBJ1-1	CASSLGAGGRGTEAFF	TGTGCCAGCAGCTTAGGGGCAGGGGGAAGGGGCACTGAAGCTTTCTTT
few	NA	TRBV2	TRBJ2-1	CASSLNSRNEQFF	TGTGCCAGCTCACTGAACTCGAGAAATGAGCAGTTCTTC
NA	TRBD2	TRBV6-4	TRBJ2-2	CASSVSGGPVTGELFF	TGTGCCAGCAGTGTGTCGGGAGGACCTGTCACCGGGGAGCTGTTTTTT
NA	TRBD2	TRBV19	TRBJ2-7	CASSISLAGAYEQYF	TGTGCCAGTAGTATTAGTCTAGCGGGGGCCTACGAGCAGTACTTC
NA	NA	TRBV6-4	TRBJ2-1	CASSLNHEQFF	TGTGCCAGCAGTCTCAACCATGAGCAGTTCTTC
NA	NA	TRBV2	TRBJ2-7	CASRDVAYEQYF	TGTGCCAGCCGGGACGTTGCCTACGAGCAGTACTTC
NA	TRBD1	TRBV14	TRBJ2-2	CASSQGGTADYTGELFF	TGTGCCAGCAGCCAAGGGGGGACAGCGGATTACACCGGGGAGCTGTTTTTT
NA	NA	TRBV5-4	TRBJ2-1	CASSLEDFEQFF	TGTGCCAGCAGCTTGGAGGACTTTGAGCAGTTCTTC
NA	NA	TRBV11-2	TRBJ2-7	CASSLTYEQYF	TGTGCCAGCAGCCTTACCTACGAGCAGTACTTC
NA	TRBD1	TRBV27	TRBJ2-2	CASSADRAVFPGELFF	TGTGCCAGCAGTGCTGACAGGGCGGTATTCCCCGGGGAGCTGTTTTTT
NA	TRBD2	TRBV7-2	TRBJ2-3	CASSLAPGGTSTDTQYF	TGTGCCAGCAGCTTAGCCCCGGGAGGGACTAGCACAGATACGCAGTATTTT
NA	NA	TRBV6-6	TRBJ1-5	CASSSTGPNQPQHF	TGTGCCAGCAGTTCCACGGGCCCAAATCAGCCCCAGCATTTT
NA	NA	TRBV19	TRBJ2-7	CASSIASHSYEQYF	TGTGCCAGTAGTATAGCCTCCCACTCCTACGAGCAGTACTTC
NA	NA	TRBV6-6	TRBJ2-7	CASTHVGIGSSYEQYF	TGTGCCAGCACTCACGTCGGAATCGGATCGTCCTACGAGCAGTACTTC
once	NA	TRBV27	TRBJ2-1	CASSLWHQADEQFF	TGTGCCAGCAGTTTATGGCACCAGGCCGATGAGCAGTTCTTC
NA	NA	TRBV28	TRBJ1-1	CASSLLRRGTEAFF	TGTGCCAGCAGTTTACTCCGGAGAGGTACTGAAGCTTTCTTT
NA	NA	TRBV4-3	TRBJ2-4	CASSQDMGVKNIQYF	TGCGCCAGCAGCCAAGATATGGGCGTCAAAAACATTCAGTACTTC
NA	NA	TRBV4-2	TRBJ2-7	CASSQNSPYEQYF	TGTGCCAGCAGCCAAAATAGCCCCTACGAGCAGTACTTC